This paragraph covers one TCR beta chain sequence. What it binds is not known. The data are from a study of cytomegalovirus exposure and HLA in healthy donors. Study-level results: It was taken for granted in presence/absence analyses that sequencing depth across donors was roughly uniform.

V shed 5 bases and J 8 bases; nucleotides not matched to a gene: 12. The CDR3 is 15 residues long. In germline, CDR1 is MNHNS, CDR2 SASEGT. It was with 60 Vbeta and 13 Jbeta primers that the PCR ran. Clones were sequenced by immunoSEQ multiplex PCR, and TCRdb holds only the in-frame ones, with some missing. The table records about 160,000 clones, roughly 84% of them present only once. The sample was PBMCs. V usage is TRBV6-1 and J usage is TRBJ1-5, with 7 bases that match TRBD1. The source of this sequence is a man aged 50-60 years in good health and CMV-seropositive. The CDR3 loop is CASSLERGPGEPQHF. The CDR3 coding sequence is TGTGCCAGCAGTCTCGAGAGGGGGCCAGGGGAGCCCCAGCATTTT.